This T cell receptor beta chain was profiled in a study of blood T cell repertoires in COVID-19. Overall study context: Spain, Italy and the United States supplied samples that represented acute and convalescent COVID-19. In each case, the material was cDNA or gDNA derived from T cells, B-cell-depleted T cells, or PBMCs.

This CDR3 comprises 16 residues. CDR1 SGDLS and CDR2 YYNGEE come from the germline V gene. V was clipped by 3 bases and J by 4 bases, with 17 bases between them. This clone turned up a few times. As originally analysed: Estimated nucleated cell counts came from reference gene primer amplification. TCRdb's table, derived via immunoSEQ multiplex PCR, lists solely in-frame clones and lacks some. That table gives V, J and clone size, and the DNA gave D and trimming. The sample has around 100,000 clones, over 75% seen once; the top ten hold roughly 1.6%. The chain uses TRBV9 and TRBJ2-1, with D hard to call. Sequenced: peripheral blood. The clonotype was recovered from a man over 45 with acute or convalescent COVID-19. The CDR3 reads CASSDPLELTYNEQFF. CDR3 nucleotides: TGTGCCAGCAGCGACCCCTTGGAACTAACTTACAATGAGCAGTTCTTC. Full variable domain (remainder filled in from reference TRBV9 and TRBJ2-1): DSGVTQTPKHLITATGQRVTLRCSPRSGDLSVYWYQQSLDQGLQFLIQYYNGEERAKGNILERFSAQQFPDLHSELNLSSLELGDSALYFCASSDPLELTYNEQFFGPGTRLTVL.